This TCR beta chain is drawn from a study of chemoradiotherapy in HPV16-positive cancers. General study findings and limits: The functional HPV-specific definition rests on just a couple of HPV16-positive patients.

Over chemoradiotherapy, repertoires were sampled more than once. The CDR3 has 16 amino acids. V was clipped by 4 bases and J by 5 bases, with 17 bases between them. Germline V gene sequence: CDR1 SGHTA, CDR2 FQGNSA. Profiling relied on immunoSEQ multiplex PCR, and the TCRdb table lists in-frame clones only, not all of them. The sample includes 9,500 to 15,000 clones, more than 70% of them seen just once. For this clone: The target antigen is unknown.

Collection took place from a patient who underwent chemoradiotherapy. The clonotype was recovered from a human donor with HPV-associated anogenital cancer. The chain employs TRBV7-2 and TRBJ2-2, with D possibly matching TRBD1 (6 bases). The CDR3 sequence is CASSSFQGRITGELFF. Here the CDR3 DNA reads TGTGCCAGCAGCTCCTTCCAGGGGCGGATTACCGGGGAGCTGTTTTTT.